This section outlines one T cell receptor beta chain sequence together with its context. Its antigen remains unknown. The data derive from a study of T cell clonotyping in hematopoietic cell transplantation. Germline CDR1 and CDR2: SGHVS and FNYEAQ. The CDR3 consists of 16 residues. Trimming cost V 5 bases and J 6 bases, with 20 bases left between them. Broader study findings: Pathologically expanded recipient clonotypes increased progressively from day 30 to day 180 as diversity fell. Without cell sorting, CD4 versus CD8 contributions remain unresolved. At the given depth, recipient repertoires were over 97% de novo clonotypes.

Profiled with immunoSEQ multiplex PCR; TCRdb holds only in-frame clones, not every one. The top ten hold approximately 6% of the sample, which has about 12,000 clones, approximately 83% seen once. Blood collection times were about day -28 and days 30, 100, 180 posttransplant. This chain uses TRBV7-6 with TRBJ2-1; D perhaps matches TRBD2 (6 bases). Sequencing was performed on PBMCs, taken 100 days after allogeneic stem cell transplant. This receptor was taken from a female patient aged 35 to 55 who had an allogeneic stem cell transplant from a related donor, so T cells may come from the graft donor. Some clones in this sample may be carry-over from other donors' samples. Written as DNA, the CDR3 is TGTGCCAGCAGCGCCCCCCCTAGCGAACGGGGCAATGAGCAGTTCTTC. Its translation: CASSAPPSERGNEQFF.